The rows below give T cell receptor beta chains drawn from one sample of a study of graft-versus-host responses after intestinal transplantation. The table came from immunoSEQ multiplex PCR; TCRdb's copy has only in-frame clones and leaves some out. The table has approximately 82,000 clones, about 93% seen once. These TCRs' antigens remain unknown. Sequenced here: unstimulated CD8+ T cells sorted from spleen or lymph node cells, sampled before transplant. These receptors came from a human donor who was the organ donor for an intestinal transplant. Each CDR3 is given without its conserved first and last residue. Each record gives: V gene, J gene, CDR3 protein.

V: TRBV6-1; J: TRBJ2-1; CDR3: ATTPDNSYNEQF
V: TRBV19; J: TRBJ1-1; CDR3: ASMGGGGPYSTEAF
V: TRBV19; J: TRBJ1-2; CDR3: ASSIWQGTYGYT
V: TRBV28; J: TRBJ2-1; CDR3: ASIRGGQILTSSYNEQF
V: TRBV30; J: TRBJ1-1; CDR3: AWGDRVGTEAF
V: TRBV29-1; J: TRBJ2-1; CDR3: SAQGTSGSHNEQF
V: TRBV28; J: TRBJ1-2; CDR3: ASSLGGANYGYT
V: TRBV21-1; J: TRBJ2-3; CDR3: ASLAGGDTQY
V: TRBV9; J: TRBJ2-6; CDR3: ASSVGAELANVLT
V: TRBV4-1; J: TRBJ2-7; CDR3: ASSQLPGGDYEQY
V: TRBV4-2; J: TRBJ2-3; CDR3: ASSQVRSRGSGTDTQY
V: TRBV11-2; J: TRBJ2-1; CDR3: ASSLGLGGGRTVYEQF
V: TRBV9; J: TRBJ2-7; CDR3: ASSVGGDRGYEQY
V: TRBV7-9; J: TRBJ2-3; CDR3: ASSFSGGRKDTQY
V: TRBV7-9; J: TRBJ1-1; CDR3: ASSLAQRGVRNTEAF
V: TRBV6-1; J: TRBJ2-7; CDR3: ASSIGLAAPYEQY
V: TRBV27; J: TRBJ2-7; CDR3: ASSSGTGLYEQY
V: TRBV6-1; J: TRBJ2-5; CDR3: ASSEVPSGLWETQY
V: TRBV7-3; J: TRBJ2-1; CDR3: ASSLATSGPNEQF
V: TRBV28; J: TRBJ2-1; CDR3: ASSHTLLGEGPPNEQF
V: TRBV7-3; J: TRBJ1-2; CDR3: ASSLVGGGGYT
V: TRBV5-4; J: TRBJ2-1; CDR3: ASSYKGTGWTPEQF
V: TRBV2; J: TRBJ2-3; CDR3: ASRGVTDTQY
V: TRBV4-3; J: TRBJ2-3; CDR3: ASSPLLAGPTDTQY
V: TRBV28; J: TRBJ2-7; CDR3: ASTTGLIHEQY
V: TRBV10-3; J: TRBJ2-7; CDR3: AISGDTSYEQY
V: TRBV30; J: TRBJ1-6; CDR3: AWSQDRNIYNSPLH
V: TRBV4-1; J: TRBJ1-5; CDR3: ASSPSGGGANQPQH
V: TRBV9; J: TRBJ2-7; CDR3: ASSVFSGGTYEQY